The following is a T cell receptor (beta chain) sequence with its context. This specimen belongs to a study of blood T cell repertoires in COVID-19. Participants were placed into cohorts based on the clinical history they reported. This CDR3 is 14 amino acids long. Germline V gives CDR1 SQVTM, CDR2 ANQGSEA. Deletions cut 6 bases from V and 1 base from J, with 15 bases between. Sequencing was performed with immunoSEQ multiplex PCR; in TCRdb, only in-frame clones are kept and a portion is missing. The repertoire holds 200,000 to 250,000 clones, 86% seen once, with about 4% in the top ten. The origin of this receptor is a woman aged 40 to 50 with acute COVID-19. The source material was PBMCs or T cells enriched from blood (not recorded which). The chain carries TRBV29-1 and TRBJ1-1; D might be TRBD1 (6 bases). The CDR3 loop is CSVAHRAGNTEAFF. DNA for the CDR3: TGCAGCGTCGCCCACAGGGCGGGGAACACTGAAGCTTTCTTT. The variable domain in full, with the rest retrieved from reference TRBV29-1 and TRBJ1-1, is SAVISQKPSRDICQRGTSLTIQCQVDSQVTMMFWYRQQPGQSLTLIATANQGSEATYESGFVIDKFPISRPNLTFSTLTVSNMSPEDSSIYLCSVAHRAGNTEAFFGQGTRLTVV.